The clone carrying this T cell receptor beta chain was seen a handful of times. The sample is drawn from a study of radiation and T cells in renal cell carcinoma. The assay was immunoSEQ multiplex PCR, and TCRdb's table has in-frame clones only and misses some. The sample shows approximately 92,000 clones, around 81% of them seen only once. The CDR3 spans 15 residues. Germline loops: CDR1 MNHEY, CDR2 SVGAGI. V was trimmed by 5 bases and J by 2 bases, leaving 16 bases between them. Time point defined: blood 4 weeks post-SBRT, at nephrectomy. Stated treatment: 15 Gy SBRT to primary tumor, nephrectomy 4 weeks later. Clear cell pathology was present in this patient's renal cell carcinoma.

The sequenced sample was blood, obtained from a patient whose treatment included radiotherapy and nephrectomy. The sequence was collected from a man aged 45 to 65 with renal cell carcinoma. The gene calls are TRBV6-5 and TRBJ2-7; the D call may be TRBD1 or TRBD2 (7 bases each). This CDR3 is CASSQGGLSTYEQYF. In DNA, the CDR3 is TGTGCCAGCAGTCAGGGGGGACTATCAACCTACGAGCAGTACTTC.